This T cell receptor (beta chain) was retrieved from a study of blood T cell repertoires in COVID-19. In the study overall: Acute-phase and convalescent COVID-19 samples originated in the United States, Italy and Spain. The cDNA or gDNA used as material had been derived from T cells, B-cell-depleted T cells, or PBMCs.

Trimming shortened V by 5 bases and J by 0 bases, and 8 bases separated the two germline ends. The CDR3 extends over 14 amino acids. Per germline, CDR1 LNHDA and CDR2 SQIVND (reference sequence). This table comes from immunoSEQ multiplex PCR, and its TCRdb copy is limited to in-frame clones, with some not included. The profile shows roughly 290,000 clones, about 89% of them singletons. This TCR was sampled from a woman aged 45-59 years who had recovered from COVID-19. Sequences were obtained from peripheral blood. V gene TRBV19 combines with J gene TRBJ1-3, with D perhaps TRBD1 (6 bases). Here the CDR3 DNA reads TGTGCCAGTAGTCCGGGACACTCTGGAAACACCATATATTTT. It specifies CASSPGHSGNTIYF.